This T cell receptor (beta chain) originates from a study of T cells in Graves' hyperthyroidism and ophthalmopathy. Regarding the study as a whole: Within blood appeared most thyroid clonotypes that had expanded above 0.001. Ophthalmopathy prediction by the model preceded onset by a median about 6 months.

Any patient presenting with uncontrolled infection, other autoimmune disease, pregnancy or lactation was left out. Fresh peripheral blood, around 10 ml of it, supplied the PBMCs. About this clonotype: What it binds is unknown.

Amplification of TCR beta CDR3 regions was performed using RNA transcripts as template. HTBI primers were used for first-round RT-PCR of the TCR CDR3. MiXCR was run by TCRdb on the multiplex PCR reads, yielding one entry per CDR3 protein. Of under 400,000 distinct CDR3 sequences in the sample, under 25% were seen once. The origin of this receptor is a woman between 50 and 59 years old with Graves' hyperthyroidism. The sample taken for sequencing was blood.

The CDR3 loop is CASSLAGVQSNYGYTF. The CDR3 coding sequence is TGTGCCAGCAGCTTAGCCGGGGTACAATCTAACTATGGCTACACCTTC. The rearrangement joins TRBV7-9 to TRBJ1-2; D uncertain. This CDR3 comprises 16 residues. V dropped 0 bases and J dropped 0 bases, with 11 bases sitting between them. Germline V gene sequence: CDR1 SEHNR, CDR2 FQNEAQ (reference sequence).